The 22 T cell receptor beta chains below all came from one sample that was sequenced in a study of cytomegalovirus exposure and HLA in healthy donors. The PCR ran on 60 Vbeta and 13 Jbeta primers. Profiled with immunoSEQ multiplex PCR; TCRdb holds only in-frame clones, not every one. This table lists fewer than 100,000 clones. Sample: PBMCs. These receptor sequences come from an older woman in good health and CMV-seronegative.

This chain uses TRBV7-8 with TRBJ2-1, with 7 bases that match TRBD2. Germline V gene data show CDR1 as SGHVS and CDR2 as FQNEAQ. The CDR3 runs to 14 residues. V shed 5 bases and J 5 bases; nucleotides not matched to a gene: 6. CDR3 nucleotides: TGTGCCAGCAGCCGCGCGGGAGCCCACAATGAGCAGTTCTTC. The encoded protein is CASSRAGAHNEQFF.

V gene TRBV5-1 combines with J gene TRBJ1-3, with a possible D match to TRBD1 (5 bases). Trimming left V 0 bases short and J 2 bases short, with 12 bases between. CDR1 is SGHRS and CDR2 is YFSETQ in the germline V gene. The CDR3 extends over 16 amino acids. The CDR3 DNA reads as TGCGCCAGCAGCTTGGAGGCAGGGCTTCCTGGAAACACCATATATTTT. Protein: CASSLEAGLPGNTIYF. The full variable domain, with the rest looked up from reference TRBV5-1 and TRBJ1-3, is KAGVTQTPRYLIKTRGQQVTLSCSPISGHRSVSWYQQTPGQGLQFLFEYFSETQRNKGNFPGRFSGRQFSNSRSEMNVSTLELGDSALYLCASSLEAGLPGNTIYFGEGSWLTVV.

CDR3 residues: CASSVASGTSGNEQFF. CDR3 nucleotide sequence: TGTGCCAGCAGCGTAGCAAGCGGGACCTCGGGGAATGAGCAGTTCTTC. V and J are TRBV9 and TRBJ2-1; 7 positions agree with TRBD2. Trimming removed 0 bases from V and 7 bases from J; junction bases left unmatched: 10. CDR3 size: 16 residues. Germline V gene sequence: CDR1 SGDLS, CDR2 YYNGEE. Using reference TRBV9 and TRBJ2-1 for the parts outside the CDR3, the full variable domain is DSGVTQTPKHLITATGQRVTLRCSPRSGDLSVYWYQQSLDQGLQFLIQYYNGEERAKGNILERFSAQQFPDLHSELNLSSLELGDSALYFCASSVASGTSGNEQFFGPGTRLTVL.

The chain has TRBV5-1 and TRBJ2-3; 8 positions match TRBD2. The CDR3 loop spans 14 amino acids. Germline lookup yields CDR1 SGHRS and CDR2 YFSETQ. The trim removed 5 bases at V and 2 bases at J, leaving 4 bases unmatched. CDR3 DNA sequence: TGCGCCAGCAGTTTAGCGGGGATCACAGATACGCAGTATTTT. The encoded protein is CASSLAGITDTQYF.

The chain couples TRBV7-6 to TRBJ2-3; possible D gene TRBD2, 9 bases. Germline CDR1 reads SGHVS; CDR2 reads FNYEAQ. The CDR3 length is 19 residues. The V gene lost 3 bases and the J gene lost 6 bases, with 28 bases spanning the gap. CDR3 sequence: CASSFPDREGQREADTQYF. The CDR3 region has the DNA TGTGCCAGCAGCTTTCCGGACAGGGAAGGCCAGCGGGAGGCCGATACGCAGTATTTT.

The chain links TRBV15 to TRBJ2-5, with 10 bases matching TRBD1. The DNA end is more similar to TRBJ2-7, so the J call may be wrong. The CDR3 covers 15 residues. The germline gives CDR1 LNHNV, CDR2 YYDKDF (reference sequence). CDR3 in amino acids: CATSGSRDRGDEQYF. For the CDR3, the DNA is TGTGCCACCAGCGGATCGCGGGACAGGGGTGACGAGCAGTACTTC.

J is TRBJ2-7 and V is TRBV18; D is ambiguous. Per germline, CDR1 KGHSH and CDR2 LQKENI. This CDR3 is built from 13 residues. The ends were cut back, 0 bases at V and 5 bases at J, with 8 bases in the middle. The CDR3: CASSPPSLHEQYF. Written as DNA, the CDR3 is TGTGCCAGCTCACCACCTTCCCTTCACGAGCAGTACTTC.

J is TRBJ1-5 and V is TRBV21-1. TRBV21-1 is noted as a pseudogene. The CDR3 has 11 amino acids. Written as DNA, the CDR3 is TGTGCCAGCAGATCCTGGAGGCCCCAGCATTTT. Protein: CASRSWRPQHF.

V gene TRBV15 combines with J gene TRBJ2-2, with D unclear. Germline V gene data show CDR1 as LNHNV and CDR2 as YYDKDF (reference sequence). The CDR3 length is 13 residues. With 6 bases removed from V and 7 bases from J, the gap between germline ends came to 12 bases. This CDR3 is CATSLYTGGELFF. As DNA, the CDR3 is TGTGCCACCAGTCTCTATACGGGCGGGGAGCTGTTTTTT. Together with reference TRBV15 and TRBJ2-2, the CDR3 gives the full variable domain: DAMVIQNPRYQVTQFGKPVTLSCSQTLNHNVMYWYQQKSSQAPKLLFHYYDKDFNNEADTPDNFQSRRPNTSFCFLDIRSPGLGDTAMYLCATSLYTGGELFFGEGSRLTVL.

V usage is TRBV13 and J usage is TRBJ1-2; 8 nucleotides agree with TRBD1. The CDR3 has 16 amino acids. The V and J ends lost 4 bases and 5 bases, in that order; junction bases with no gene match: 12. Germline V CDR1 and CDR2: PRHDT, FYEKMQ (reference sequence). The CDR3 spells CASSSHQSTGDYGYTF. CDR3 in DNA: TGTGCCAGCAGCTCCCACCAATCGACAGGGGATTATGGCTACACCTTC.

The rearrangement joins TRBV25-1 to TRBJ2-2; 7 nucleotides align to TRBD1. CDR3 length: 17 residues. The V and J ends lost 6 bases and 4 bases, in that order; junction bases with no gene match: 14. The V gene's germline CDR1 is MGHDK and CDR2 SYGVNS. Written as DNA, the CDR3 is TGTGCCAGCAGCCCTCGCTCTCGGTCAGGGGGCACCGGGGAGCTGTTTTTT. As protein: CASSPRSRSGGTGELFF.

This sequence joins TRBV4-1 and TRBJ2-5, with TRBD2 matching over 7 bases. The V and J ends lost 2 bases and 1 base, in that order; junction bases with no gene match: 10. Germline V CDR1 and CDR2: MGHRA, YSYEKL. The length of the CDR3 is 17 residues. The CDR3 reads CASSQPLLAGLQETQYF. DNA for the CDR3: TGCGCCAGCAGCCAACCTCTTTTAGCGGGCCTCCAAGAGACCCAGTACTTC.

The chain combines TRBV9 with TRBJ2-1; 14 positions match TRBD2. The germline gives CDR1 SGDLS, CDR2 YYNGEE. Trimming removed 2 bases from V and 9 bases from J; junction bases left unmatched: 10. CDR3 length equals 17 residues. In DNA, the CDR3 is TGTGCCAGCAGCGTCAGTACGGGGACTAGCGGGAGTAGTGAGCAGTTCTTC. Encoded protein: CASSVSTGTSGSSEQFF. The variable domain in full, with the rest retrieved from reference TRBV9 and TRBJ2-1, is DSGVTQTPKHLITATGQRVTLRCSPRSGDLSVYWYQQSLDQGLQFLIQYYNGEERAKGNILERFSAQQFPDLHSELNLSSLELGDSALYFCASSVSTGTSGSSEQFFGPGTRLTVL.

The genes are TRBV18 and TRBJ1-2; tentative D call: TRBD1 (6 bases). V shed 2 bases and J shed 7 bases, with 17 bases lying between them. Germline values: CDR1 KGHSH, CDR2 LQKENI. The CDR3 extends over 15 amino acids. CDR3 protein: CASSPYTTGEFGYTF. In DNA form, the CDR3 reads TGTGCCAGCTCACCATATACGACAGGAGAATTTGGCTACACCTTC.

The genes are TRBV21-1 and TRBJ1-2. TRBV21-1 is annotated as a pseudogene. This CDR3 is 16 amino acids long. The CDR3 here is CASSKGNRGACSGYTF. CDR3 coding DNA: TGTGCCAGCAGCAAAGGTAATCGGGGGGCTTGCAGTGGCTACACCTTC.

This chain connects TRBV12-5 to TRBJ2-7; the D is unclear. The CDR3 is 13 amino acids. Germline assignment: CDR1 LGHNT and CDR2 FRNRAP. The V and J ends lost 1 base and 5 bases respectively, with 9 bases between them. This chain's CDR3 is CASGLDSLNEQYF. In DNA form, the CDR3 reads TGTGCTAGTGGTTTGGACAGCTTGAACGAGCAGTACTTC.

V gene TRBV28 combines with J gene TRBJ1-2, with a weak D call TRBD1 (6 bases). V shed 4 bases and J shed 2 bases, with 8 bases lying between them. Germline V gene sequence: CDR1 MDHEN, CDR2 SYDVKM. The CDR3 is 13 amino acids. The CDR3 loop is CASSSGANYGYTF. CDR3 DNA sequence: TGTGCCAGCAGTTCAGGGGCCAACTATGGCTACACCTTC.

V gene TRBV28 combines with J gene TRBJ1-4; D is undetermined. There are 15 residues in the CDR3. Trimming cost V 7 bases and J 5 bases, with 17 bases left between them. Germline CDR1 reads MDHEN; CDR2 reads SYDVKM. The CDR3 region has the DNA TGTGCCAGCACGAGGGAATCGAGGAAAAATGAAAAACTGTTTTTT. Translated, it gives CASTRESRKNEKLFF.

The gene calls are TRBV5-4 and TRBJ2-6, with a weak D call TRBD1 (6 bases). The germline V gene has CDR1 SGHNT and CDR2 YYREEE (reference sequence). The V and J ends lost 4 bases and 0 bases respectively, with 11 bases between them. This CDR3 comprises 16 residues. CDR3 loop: CASSPDSISGANVLTF. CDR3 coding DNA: TGTGCCAGCAGCCCGGACAGCATCTCTGGGGCCAACGTCCTGACTTTC. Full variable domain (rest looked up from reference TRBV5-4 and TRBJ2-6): ETGVTQSPTHLIKTRGQQVTLRCSSQSGHNTVSWYQQALGQGPQFIFQYYREEENGRGNFPPRFSGLQFPNYSSELNVNALELDDSALYLCASSPDSISGANVLTFGAGSRLTVL.

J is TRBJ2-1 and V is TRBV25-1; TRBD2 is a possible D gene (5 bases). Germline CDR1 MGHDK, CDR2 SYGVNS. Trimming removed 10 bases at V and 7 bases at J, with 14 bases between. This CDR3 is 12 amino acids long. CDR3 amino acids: CATPGVGNEQFF. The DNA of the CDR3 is TGTGCCACCCCCGGGGTAGGGAATGAGCAGTTCTTC.

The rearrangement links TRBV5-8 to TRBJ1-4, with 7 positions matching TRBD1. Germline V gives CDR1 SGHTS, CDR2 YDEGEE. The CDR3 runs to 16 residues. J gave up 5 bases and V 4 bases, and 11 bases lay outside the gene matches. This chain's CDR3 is CASSLPGQSLNEKLFF. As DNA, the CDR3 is TGTGCCAGCAGCCTACCGGGACAGAGCCTCAATGAAAAACTGTTTTTT. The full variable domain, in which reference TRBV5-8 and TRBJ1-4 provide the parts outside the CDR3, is EAGVTQSPTHLIKTRGQQATLRCSPISGHTSVYWYQQALGLGLQFLLWYDEGEERNRGNFPPRFSGRQFPNYSSELNVNALELEDSALYLCASSLPGQSLNEKLFFGSGTQLSVL.

CDR3: CASSSPSSGGSYEQYF. DNA of the CDR3: TGTGCCAGCAGCTCCCCCTCTAGCGGGGGGTCCTACGAGCAGTACTTC. The rearrangement joins TRBV7-9 to TRBJ2-7; 11 bases are a match to TRBD2. The germline gives CDR1 SEHNR, CDR2 FQNEAQ (reference sequence). V shed 4 bases, J shed 1 base, and the junction held 6 bases outside the gene matches. This CDR3 spans 16 amino acids.